The T cell receptor beta chain under discussion was sequenced for a study of T cell repertoires in cytomegalovirus infection. CDR3 length: 12 residues. The germline V gene encodes CDR1 MNHNS and CDR2 SASEGT. Trimming removed 7 bases from V and 0 bases from J, with 5 bases in between. Via MiXCR, TCRdb re-called the reads, giving one row per CDR3 protein. The data contain about 770,000 distinct CDR3 sequences, around 29% of them singletons. Concerning this clonotype itself: What it recognizes is unknown.

This TCR derives from a human donor in good health (CMV status not recorded). Some clones in this sample may be carry-over from other donors' samples. The sequences come from cultured CD8+ T cells from PBMCs, collected from culture after CMV antigen stimulation. The chain employs TRBV6-1 and TRBJ2-3; unclear D gene. The CDR3, as DNA: TGTGCCAGCATGATCAGCACAGATACGCAGTATTTT. Protein sequence: CASMISTDTQYF.